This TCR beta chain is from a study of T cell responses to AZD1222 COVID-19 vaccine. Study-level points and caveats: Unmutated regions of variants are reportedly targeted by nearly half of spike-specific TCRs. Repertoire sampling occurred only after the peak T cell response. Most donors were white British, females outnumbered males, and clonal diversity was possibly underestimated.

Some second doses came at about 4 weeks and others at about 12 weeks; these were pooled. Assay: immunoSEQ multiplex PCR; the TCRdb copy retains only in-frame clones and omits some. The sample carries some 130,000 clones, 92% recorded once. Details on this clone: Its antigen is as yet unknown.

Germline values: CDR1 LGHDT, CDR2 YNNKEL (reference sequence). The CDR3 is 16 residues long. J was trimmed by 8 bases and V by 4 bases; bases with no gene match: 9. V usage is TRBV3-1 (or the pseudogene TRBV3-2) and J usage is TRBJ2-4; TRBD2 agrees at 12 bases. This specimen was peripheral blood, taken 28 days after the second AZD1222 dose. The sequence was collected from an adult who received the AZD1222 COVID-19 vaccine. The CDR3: CASSRVTSGSRYIQYF. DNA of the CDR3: TGTGCCAGCAGCCGTGTGACTAGCGGGAGTAGGTACATTCAGTACTTC.